The 9 T cell receptor beta chains in this list originate from one sample, sequenced in a study of siplizumab effects on memory and regulatory T cells. TCRdb's copy holds only in-frame clones and misses some; the assay was immunoSEQ multiplex PCR. This sample has about 75,000 clones, with just over 90% found just once. Input material: CD8+ T cells sorted from blood. These TCRs come from a human donor in good health.

The chain recombines TRBV7-9 with TRBJ2-7; tentatively, D is TRBD1 (5 bases). Germline CDR1 and CDR2: SEHNR and FQNEAQ (reference sequence). The ends were cut back, 4 bases at V and 1 base at J, with 8 bases in the middle. CDR3 length: 13 amino acids. In DNA, the CDR3 is TGTGCCAGCAGCTCACGACAGTCCTACGAGCAGTACTTC. Encoded protein: CASSSRQSYEQYF.

The gene calls are TRBV27 and TRBJ2-2, with 10 bases identical to TRBD2. CDR3 length equals 16 residues. CDR1 and CDR2 from the germline V gene are MNHEY and SMNVEV (reference sequence). V lost 6 bases and J lost 2; bases outside the gene matches: 6. The CDR3: CASRLAGGPNTGELFF. The CDR3 nucleotides are TGTGCCAGCAGATTAGCGGGGGGCCCTAACACCGGGGAGCTGTTTTTT.

The V and J genes are TRBV28 and TRBJ1-2; TRBD1 agrees at 12 bases. Trimming cost V 5 bases and J 4 bases; bases outside gene matches: 8. This CDR3 has 16 amino acids. Per the germline V gene, CDR1 is MDHEN and CDR2 is SYDVKM. CDR3 in amino acids: CASSNRDRGLSYGYTF. The CDR3 DNA follows: TGTGCCAGCAGTAACCGGGACAGGGGGCTGAGCTATGGCTACACCTTC.

The chain recombines TRBV9 with TRBJ2-1; TRBD1 aligns across 8 bases. The CDR3 covers 16 residues. The ends lost 0 bases at V and 9 bases at J; junction bases unmatched: 11. Germline V lookup: CDR1 SGDLS, CDR2 YYNGEE. CDR3 bases: TGTGCCAGCAGCGTAGGATTCCAGGGGGCAACACGTGAGCAGTTCTTC. Its protein product is CASSVGFQGATREQFF.

V usage is TRBV4-1 and J usage is TRBJ2-1, with D perhaps matching TRBD2 (6 bases). V was clipped by 3 bases and J by 7 bases, with 10 bases between them. Germline loops: CDR1 MGHRA, CDR2 YSYEKL. The length of the CDR3 is 13 residues. The CDR3 here is CASSQVTSNEQFF. In DNA, the CDR3 is TGCGCCAGCAGCCAGGTGACTAGTAATGAGCAGTTCTTC.

The chain is built from TRBV11-2 and TRBJ2-3, with 12 positions matching TRBD2. This CDR3 comprises 15 residues. Germline assignment: CDR1 SGHAT and CDR2 FQNNGV. V shed 4 bases, J shed 6 bases, and the junction held 5 bases outside the gene matches. DNA of the CDR3: TGTGCCAGCAGCTACTCTAGCGGGGGGGCCGATACGCAGTATTTT. Translated: CASSYSSGGADTQYF.

CDR3 loop: CASRLSGGYNEQFF. CDR3 coding DNA: TGTGCCAGCAGACTTAGCGGGGGCTACAATGAGCAGTTCTTC. This chain connects TRBV6-5 to TRBJ2-1; TRBD2 matches at 9 bases. The germline gives CDR1 MNHEY, CDR2 SVGAGI. This CDR3 spans 14 amino acids. V lost 6 bases and J lost 3; bases outside the gene matches: 3.

The J gene is TRBJ2-3, the V gene TRBV21-1; the D call in the table, TRBD1, was not verified against the DNA. TRBV21-1 is a known pseudogene. The CDR3 length is 19 residues. In DNA form, the CDR3 reads TGTGCCAGCAGCAAAAGGGGTAAGGGAGACAGGGGGGACACAGATACGCAGTATTTT. This gives the protein CASSKRGKGDRGDTDTQYF.

The gene calls are TRBV9 and TRBJ1-6; D gene uncertain. The CDR3 extends over 16 amino acids. CDR1 is SGDLS and CDR2 is YYNGEE in the germline V gene. The germline V and J ends were trimmed by 0 bases and 0 bases, with 7 bases remaining between them. This CDR3 reads CASSVEESSYNSPLHF. Here the CDR3 DNA reads TGTGCCAGCAGCGTAGAAGAGAGCTCCTATAATTCACCCCTCCACTTT.